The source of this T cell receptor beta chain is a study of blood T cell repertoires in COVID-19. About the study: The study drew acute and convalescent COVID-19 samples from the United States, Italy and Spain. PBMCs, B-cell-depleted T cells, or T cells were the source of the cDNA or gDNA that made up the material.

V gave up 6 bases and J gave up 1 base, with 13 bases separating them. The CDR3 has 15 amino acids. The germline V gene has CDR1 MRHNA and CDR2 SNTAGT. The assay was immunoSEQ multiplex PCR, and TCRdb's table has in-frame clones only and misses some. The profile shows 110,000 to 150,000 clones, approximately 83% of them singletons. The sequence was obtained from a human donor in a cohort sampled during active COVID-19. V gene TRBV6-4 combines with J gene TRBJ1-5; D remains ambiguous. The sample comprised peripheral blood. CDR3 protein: CASSLDPGSNQPQHF. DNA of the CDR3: TGTGCCAGCAGCCTAGACCCGGGGAGCAATCAGCCCCAGCATTTT.